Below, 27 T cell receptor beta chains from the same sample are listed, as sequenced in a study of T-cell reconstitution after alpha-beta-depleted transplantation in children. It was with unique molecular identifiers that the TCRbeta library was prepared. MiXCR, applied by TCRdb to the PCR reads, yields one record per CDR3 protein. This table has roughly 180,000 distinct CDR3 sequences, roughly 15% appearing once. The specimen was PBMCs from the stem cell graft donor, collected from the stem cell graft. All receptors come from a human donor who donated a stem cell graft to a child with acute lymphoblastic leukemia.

CDR3 amino acids: CASSPGTGEPGGPYNEQFF. The DNA of the CDR3 is TGTGCCAGCAGCCCCGGGACAGGGGAGCCGGGAGGCCCTTACAATGAGCAGTTCTTC. J is TRBJ2-1 and V is TRBV11-2; TRBD1 matches at 10 bases. After removal of 5 bases from V and 4 bases from J, the junction contained 17 bases not matched to a gene. This CDR3 region has 19 residues. The germline V gene has CDR1 SGHAT and CDR2 FQNNGV.

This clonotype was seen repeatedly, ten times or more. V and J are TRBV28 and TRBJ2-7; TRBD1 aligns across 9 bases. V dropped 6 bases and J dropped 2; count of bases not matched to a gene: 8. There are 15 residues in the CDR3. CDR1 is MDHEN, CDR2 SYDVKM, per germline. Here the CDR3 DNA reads TGTGCCAGCAGGACAGGGGGAAGTTGGACCTACGAGCAGTACTTC. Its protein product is CASRTGGSWTYEQYF.

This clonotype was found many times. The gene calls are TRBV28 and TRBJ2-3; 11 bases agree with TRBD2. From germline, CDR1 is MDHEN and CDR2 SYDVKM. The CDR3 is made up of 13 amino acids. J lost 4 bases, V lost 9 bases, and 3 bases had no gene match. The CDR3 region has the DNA TGTGCCAGTCGACTAGCGGGATCAGATACGCAGTATTTT. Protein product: CASRLAGSDTQYF. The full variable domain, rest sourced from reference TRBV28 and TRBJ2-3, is DVKVTQSSRYLVKRTGEKVFLECVQDMDHENMFWYRQDPGLGLRLIYFSYDVKMKEKGDIPEGYSVSREKKERFSLILESASTNQTSMYLCASRLAGSDTQYFGPGTRLTVL.

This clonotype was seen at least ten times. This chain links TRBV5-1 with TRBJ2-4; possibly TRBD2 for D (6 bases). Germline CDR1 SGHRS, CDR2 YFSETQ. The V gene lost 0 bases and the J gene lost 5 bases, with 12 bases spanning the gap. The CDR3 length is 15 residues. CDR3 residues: CASSLESPGENIQYF. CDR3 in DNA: TGCGCCAGCAGCTTGGAGAGTCCGGGAGAAAACATTCAGTACTTC.

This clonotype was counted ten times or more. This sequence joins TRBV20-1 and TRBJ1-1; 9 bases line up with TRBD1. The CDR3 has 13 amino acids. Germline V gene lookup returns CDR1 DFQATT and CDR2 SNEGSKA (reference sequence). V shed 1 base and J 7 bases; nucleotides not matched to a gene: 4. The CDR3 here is CSARAPGQGEAFF. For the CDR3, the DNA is TGCAGTGCTAGAGCACCGGGACAGGGTGAAGCTTTCTTT.

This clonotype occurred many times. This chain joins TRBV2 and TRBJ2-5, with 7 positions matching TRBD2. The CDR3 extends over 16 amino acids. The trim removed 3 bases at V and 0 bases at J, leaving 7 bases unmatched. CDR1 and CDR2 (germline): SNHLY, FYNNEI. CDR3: CASSDGLGPYQETQYF. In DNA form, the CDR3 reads TGTGCCAGCAGTGATGGACTAGGTCCCTACCAAGAGACCCAGTACTTC.

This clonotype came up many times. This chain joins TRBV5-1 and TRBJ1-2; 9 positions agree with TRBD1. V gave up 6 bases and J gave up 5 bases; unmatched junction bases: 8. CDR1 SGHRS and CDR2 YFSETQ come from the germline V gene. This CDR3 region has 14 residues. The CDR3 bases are TGCGCCAGCAAAAAACAGGGGGCTGGGTATGGCTACACCTTC. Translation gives CASKKQGAGYGYTF.

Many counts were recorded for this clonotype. The CDR3 coding sequence is TGTGCCGCCTCAAGGGACGGGCCTAGCGGCGTCCTCTACGAGCAGTACTTC. Protein sequence: CAASRDGPSGVLYEQYF. The V and J genes are TRBV2 and TRBJ2-7; 7 positions agree with TRBD2. CDR3 length: 17 residues. Germline V gene sequence: CDR1 SNHLY, CDR2 FYNNEI. Trimming cost V 11 bases and J 3 bases; bases outside gene matches: 22. The full variable domain, its missing parts supplied by reference TRBV2 and TRBJ2-7, is EPEVTQTPSHQVTQMGQEVILRCVPISNHLYFYWYRQILGQKVEFLVSFYNNEISEKSEIFDDQFSVERPDGSNFTLKIRSTKLEDSAMYFCAASRDGPSGVLYEQYFGPGTRLTVT.

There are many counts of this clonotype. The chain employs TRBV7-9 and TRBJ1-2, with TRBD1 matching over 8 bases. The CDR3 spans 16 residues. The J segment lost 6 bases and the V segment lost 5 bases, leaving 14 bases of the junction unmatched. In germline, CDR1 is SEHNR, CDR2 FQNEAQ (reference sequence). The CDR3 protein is CASSPEPPGQGNGYTF. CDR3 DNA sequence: TGTGCCAGCAGCCCAGAACCCCCAGGACAGGGCAATGGCTACACCTTC.

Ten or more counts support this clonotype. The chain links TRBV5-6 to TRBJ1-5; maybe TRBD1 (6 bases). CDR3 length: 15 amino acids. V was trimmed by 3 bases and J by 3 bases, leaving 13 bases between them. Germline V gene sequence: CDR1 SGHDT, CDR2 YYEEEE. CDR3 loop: CASSSTGTNNQPQHF. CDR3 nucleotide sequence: TGTGCCAGCAGCTCGACCGGGACAAACAATCAGCCCCAGCATTTT.

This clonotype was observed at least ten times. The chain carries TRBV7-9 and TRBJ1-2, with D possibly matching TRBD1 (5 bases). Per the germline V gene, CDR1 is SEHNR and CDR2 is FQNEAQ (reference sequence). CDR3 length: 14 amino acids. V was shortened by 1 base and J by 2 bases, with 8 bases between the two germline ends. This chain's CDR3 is CASSLVTANYGYTF. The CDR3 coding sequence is TGTGCCAGCAGCTTAGTGACAGCCAACTATGGCTACACCTTC.

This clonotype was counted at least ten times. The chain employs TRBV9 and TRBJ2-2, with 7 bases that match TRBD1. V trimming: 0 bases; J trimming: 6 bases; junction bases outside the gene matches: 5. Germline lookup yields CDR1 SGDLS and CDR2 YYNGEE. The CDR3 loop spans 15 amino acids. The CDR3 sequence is CASSVEGASAGELFF. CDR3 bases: TGTGCCAGCAGCGTAGAGGGGGCGAGCGCCGGGGAGCTGTTTTTT.

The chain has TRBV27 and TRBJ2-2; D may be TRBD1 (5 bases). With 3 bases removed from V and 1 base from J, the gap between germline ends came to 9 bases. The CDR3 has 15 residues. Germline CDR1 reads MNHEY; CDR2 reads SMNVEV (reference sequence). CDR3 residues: CASSFSTGNTGELFF. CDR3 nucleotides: TGTGCCAGCAGTTTCAGTACAGGGAACACCGGGGAGCTGTTTTTT.

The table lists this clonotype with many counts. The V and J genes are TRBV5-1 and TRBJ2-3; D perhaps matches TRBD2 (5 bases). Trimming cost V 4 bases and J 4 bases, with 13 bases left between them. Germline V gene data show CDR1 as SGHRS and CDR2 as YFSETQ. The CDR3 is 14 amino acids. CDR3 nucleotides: TGCGCCAGCAGCCCGGACTCCTCCCCAGATACGCAGTATTTT. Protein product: CASSPDSSPDTQYF.

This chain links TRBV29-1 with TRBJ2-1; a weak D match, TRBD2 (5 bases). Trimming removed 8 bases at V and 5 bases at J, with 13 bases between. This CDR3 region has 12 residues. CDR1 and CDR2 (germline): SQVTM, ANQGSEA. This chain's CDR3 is CSTGEMDNEQFF. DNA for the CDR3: TGCAGCACCGGGGAAATGGACAATGAGCAGTTCTTC.

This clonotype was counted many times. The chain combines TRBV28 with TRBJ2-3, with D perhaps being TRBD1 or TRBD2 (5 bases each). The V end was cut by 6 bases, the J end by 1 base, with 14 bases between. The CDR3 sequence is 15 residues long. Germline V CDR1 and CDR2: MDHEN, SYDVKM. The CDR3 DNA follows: TGTGCCAGCAGCCACTCATTGGGGGGCACAGATACGCAGTATTTT. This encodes CASSHSLGGTDTQYF.

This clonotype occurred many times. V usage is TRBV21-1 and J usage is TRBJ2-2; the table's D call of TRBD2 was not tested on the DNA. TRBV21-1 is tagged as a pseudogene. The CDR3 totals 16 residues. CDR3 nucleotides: TGTGCCAGCAGCAAAGGGGACTTTCTCAAGACCGGGGAGCTGTTTTTT. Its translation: CASSKGDFLKTGELFF.

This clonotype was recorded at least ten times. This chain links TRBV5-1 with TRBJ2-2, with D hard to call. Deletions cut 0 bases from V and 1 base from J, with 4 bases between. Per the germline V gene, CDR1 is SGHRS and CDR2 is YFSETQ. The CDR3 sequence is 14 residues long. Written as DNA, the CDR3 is TGCGCCAGCAGCTTGGGGATGAACACCGGGGAGCTGTTTTTT. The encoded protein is CASSLGMNTGELFF.

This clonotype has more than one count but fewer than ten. This chain's CDR3 is CASSLVTGSYEQYF. The CDR3 bases are TGCGCCAGCAGCTTGGTTACCGGTTCCTACGAGCAGTACTTC. This chain uses TRBV5-1 with TRBJ2-7; D is unresolved. CDR1 and CDR2 (germline): SGHRS, YFSETQ. CDR3 length equals 14 residues. Trimming took 0 bases from V and 1 from J, leaving 8 bases between them.

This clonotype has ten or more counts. CDR3 DNA: TGTGCCAGCAGTCCGGGACGGGACCCTATTATTGAAGAGACCCAGTACTTC. The encoded protein is CASSPGRDPIIEETQYF. The chain combines TRBV27 with TRBJ2-5, with D possibly being TRBD1 or TRBD2 (5 bases each). The CDR3 covers 17 residues. CDR1 is MNHEY and CDR2 is SMNVEV in the germline V gene (reference sequence). The ends were cut back, 5 bases at V and 3 bases at J, with 22 bases in the middle.

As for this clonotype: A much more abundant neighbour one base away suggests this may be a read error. The CDR3 DNA reads as TGCAGCGCCGTACCGGGAGTCGACTACGAGCAGTACTTC. Its translation is CSAVPGVDYEQYF. The rearrangement links TRBV29-1 to TRBJ2-7; TRBD2 might be the D (6 bases). Germline CDR1 reads SQVTM; CDR2 reads ANQGSEA. The CDR3 is 13 residues long. Trimming removed 7 bases from V and 3 bases from J, with 16 bases in between.

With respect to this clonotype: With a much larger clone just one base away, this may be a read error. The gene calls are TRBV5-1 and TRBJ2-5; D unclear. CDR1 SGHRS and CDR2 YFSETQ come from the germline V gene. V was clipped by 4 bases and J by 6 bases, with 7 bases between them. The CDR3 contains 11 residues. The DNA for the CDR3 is TGCGCCAGCAGCGGCCGGAAGACCCAGTACTTC. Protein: CASSGRKTQYF.

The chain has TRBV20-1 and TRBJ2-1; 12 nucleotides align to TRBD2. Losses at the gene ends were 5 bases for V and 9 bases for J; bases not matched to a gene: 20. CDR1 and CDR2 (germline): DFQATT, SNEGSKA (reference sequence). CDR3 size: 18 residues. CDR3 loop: CSAPRRLAGGGDKREQFF. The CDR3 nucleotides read TGCAGTGCTCCCCGACGGCTAGCGGGAGGGGGGGACAAGCGTGAGCAGTTCTTC.

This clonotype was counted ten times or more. The CDR3 sequence is CASSQLVRLNSPLHF. The CDR3 DNA reads as TGTGCCAGCAGCCAACTGGTTAGACTAAATTCACCCCTCCACTTT. V is TRBV3-1 and J is TRBJ1-6; the D is unclear. Trimming pared 2 bases from V and 7 bases from J, leaving 12 bases between. From germline, CDR1 is LGHDT and CDR2 YNNKEL (reference sequence). The CDR3 consists of 15 residues.

CDR3 sequence reads: CSATAGTPGYTF. The CDR3 DNA is TGCAGTGCTACGGCCGGGACTCCAGGCTACACCTTC. The chain is built from TRBV20-1 and TRBJ1-2; maybe TRBD1 (5 bases). The V gene lost 4 bases and the J gene lost 8 bases, with 14 bases spanning the gap. The CDR3 sequence is 12 residues long. Germline V gene data show CDR1 as DFQATT and CDR2 as SNEGSKA (reference sequence).

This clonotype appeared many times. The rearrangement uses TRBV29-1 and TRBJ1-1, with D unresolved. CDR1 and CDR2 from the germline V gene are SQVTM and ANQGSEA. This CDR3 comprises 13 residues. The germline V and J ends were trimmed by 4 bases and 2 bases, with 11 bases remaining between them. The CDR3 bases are TGCAGCGTTGGATACGGGGTAAACACTGAAGCTTTCTTT. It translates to CSVGYGVNTEAFF.

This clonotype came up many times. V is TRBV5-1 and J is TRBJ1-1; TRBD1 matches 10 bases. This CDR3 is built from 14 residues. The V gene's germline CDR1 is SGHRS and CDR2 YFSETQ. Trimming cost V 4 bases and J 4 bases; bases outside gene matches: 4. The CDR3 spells CASSAGQGSTEAFF. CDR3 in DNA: TGCGCCAGCAGCGCGGGACAGGGGTCCACTGAAGCTTTCTTT.